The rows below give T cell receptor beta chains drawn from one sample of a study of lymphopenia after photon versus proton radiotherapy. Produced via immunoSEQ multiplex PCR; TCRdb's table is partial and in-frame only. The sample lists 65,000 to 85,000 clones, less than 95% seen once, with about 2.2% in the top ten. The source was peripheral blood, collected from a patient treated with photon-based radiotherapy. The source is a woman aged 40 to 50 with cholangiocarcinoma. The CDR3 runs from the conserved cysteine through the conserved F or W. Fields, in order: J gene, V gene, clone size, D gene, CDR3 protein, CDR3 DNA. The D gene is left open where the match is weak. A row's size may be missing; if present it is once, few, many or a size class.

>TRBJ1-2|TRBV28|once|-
CASSDHYGYTF
TGTGCCAGCAGTGACCACTATGGCTACACCTTC
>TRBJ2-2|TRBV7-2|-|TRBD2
CASSLVSGSRTGELFF
TGTGCCAGCAGCTTAGTGAGCGGGAGTCGTACCGGGGAGCTGTTTTTT
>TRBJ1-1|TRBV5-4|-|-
CASSLDNMNTEAFF
TGTGCCAGCAGCTTGGATAACATGAACACTGAAGCTTTCTTT
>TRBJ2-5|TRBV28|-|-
CASSLFFGETQYF
TGTGCCAGCAGTTTATTTTTTGGGGAGACCCAGTACTTC
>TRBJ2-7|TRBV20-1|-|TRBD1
CSAADRGEQYF
TGCAGTGCGGCTGACAGGGGAGAGCAGTACTTC
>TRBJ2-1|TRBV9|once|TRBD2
CASSVASGSNEQFF
TGTGCCAGCAGCGTTGCTAGCGGGAGCAATGAGCAGTTCTTC
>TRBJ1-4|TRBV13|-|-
CASSLGTNEKLFF
TGTGCCAGCAGCTTAGGGACTAATGAAAAACTGTTTTTT
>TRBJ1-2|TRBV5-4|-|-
CASSPVGYYGYTF
TGTGCCAGCAGCCCGGTGGGATACTATGGCTACACCTTC
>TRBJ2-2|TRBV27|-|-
CASSFSKTGELFF
TGTGCCAGCAGTTTTTCAAAGACCGGGGAGCTGTTTTTT
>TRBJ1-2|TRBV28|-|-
CASSSTGATGYTF
TGTGCCAGCAGTTCTACAGGAGCCACTGGCTACACCTTC